Following are 5 T cell receptor beta chains from one sample sequenced in a study of cytomegalovirus exposure and HLA in healthy donors. TCRdb's copy holds only in-frame clones and misses some; the assay was immunoSEQ multiplex PCR. The data contain about 60,000 clones, about 96% of them seen just once; the ten biggest clones take up approximately 0.94%. Sequenced sample: PBMCs. All receptors derive from a man aged 18 to 35 in good health and CMV-seronegative.

V gene TRBV19 combines with J gene TRBJ2-7, with D maybe TRBD1 (6 bases). Trimming cost V 4 bases and J 2 bases, with 15 bases left between them. The germline gives CDR1 LNHDA, CDR2 SQIVND (reference sequence). CDR3 length: 15 amino acids. CDR3 protein: CASSTGQFTTYEQYF. The CDR3, as DNA: TGTGCCAGTAGTACAGGACAGTTTACAACCTACGAGCAGTACTTC.

V and J are TRBV28 and TRBJ2-5, with D maybe TRBD2 (6 bases). The CDR3 contains 15 residues. V lost 5 bases and J lost 1, with 14 bases in between. The V gene's germline CDR1 is MDHEN and CDR2 SYDVKM. The CDR3 nucleotides read TGTGCCAGCAGTCCGTCTAGCGAGACCCAAGAGACCCAGTACTTC. This codes for CASSPSSETQETQYF.

This chain connects TRBV2 to TRBJ2-5; 7 bases fit TRBD2. Germline CDR1 reads SNHLY; CDR2 reads FYNNEI. This CDR3 region has 14 residues. J gave up 5 bases and V 1 base, and 4 bases lay outside the gene matches. Here the CDR3 reads CASSEGGRTETQYF. In DNA, the CDR3 is TGTGCCAGCAGTGAAGGCGGGAGAACGGAGACCCAGTACTTC.

This chain links TRBV27 with TRBJ1-4, with 7 bases that match TRBD1. The V gene's germline CDR1 is MNHEY and CDR2 SMNVEV (reference sequence). J was trimmed by 5 bases and V by 10 bases; bases with no gene match: 10. The CDR3 is 14 residues long. CDR3: CATGQGTDNEKLFF. The DNA for the CDR3 is TGTGCCACAGGGCAGGGGACAGACAATGAAAAACTGTTTTTT.

This clone appeared once. The rearrangement uses TRBV4-3 and TRBJ2-7; TRBD1 might be the D (6 bases). CDR3 length: 15 amino acids. Per the germline V gene, CDR1 is LGHNA and CDR2 is YSLEER. Between the trimmed V and J ends, which lost 1 base and 4 bases, there was a span of 14 bases. CDR3 in amino acids: CASSQAPGEKYEQYF. The CDR3 DNA is TGCGCCAGCAGCCAAGCCCCAGGGGAAAAATACGAGCAGTACTTC.